This TCR beta chain was obtained from a study of neurological immune-mediated disorders (dated by TCRdb to between 2018 and 2021). Notes on the research overall: Of the 35 or so multiple sclerosis patients, some 30 had relapsing-remitting MS and 3 had secondary progressive MS. Peripheral blood TCR-beta repertoires from HTLV-I-associated myelopathy (HAM/TSP) patients, multiple sclerosis patients and healthy controls were compared by UMI-based sequencing. The approximately 110 TCR-beta libraries covered PBMC samples along with longitudinal samples, technical triplicates, and paired sorted CD4+ and CD8+ T-cell subsets. The cohort was made up of about 68 subjects, consisting of roughly 14 HAM/TSP patients, roughly 35 multiple sclerosis patients and 20 healthy controls. General findings and caveats noted by the study authors: Expanded clones from different subjects shared no identical CDR3 amino acid sequences, which suggests that TCR-beta repertoires were private in all groups. The MS cluster was not associated with any clinical or MRI features, and the authors stated that larger cohorts are needed. In a phylogenetic analysis, the repertoires of 18 out of 34 MS patients fell into a single cluster of related CDR3 sequences, pointing to a possible signature at the repertoire level. TCR clonal expansion was greatest in HAM/TSP patients and smallest in MS patients, who ranked below even healthy controls.

This clonotype occurred many times. Its antigen target is currently unknown. Per-base quality was not reported, and no clone a single base away is much larger than it. Unsorted PBMC libraries were generated from 2 million PBMCs stored in RNAlater at -80 °C until RNA extraction. The multiple sclerosis patients were enrolled in a US clinical protocol that used magnetic resonance imaging to evaluate disease progression. Peripheral blood was subjected to Ficoll-Hypaque density gradient centrifugation to isolate PBMCs, which were then cryopreserved in liquid nitrogen. To synthesize cDNA, template-switch 5'RACE was performed with a primer carrying a 10-nucleotide random unique molecular identifier so that each TCR transcript was tagged. Every sequencing run yielded over 170 million TCR-beta sequences covering 15-18 subjects. The RNeasy kit was used for extraction of total RNA. TCR-beta VDJ regions were amplified with primers for the TCR constant region and the 5'RACE anchor, using the KAPA Real-time Library Amplification kit. A first PCR added sample indexes and Illumina adaptors, and a second PCR then raised library yield. After Ampure bead purification, the TCR product of roughly 650 bp was size-selected on a 2% E-gel SizeSelection system. Before pooling, library quality was assessed on a Bioanalyzer, concentration was determined with Qubit, and library quantification was performed with the Kapa Library Quantification kit. An Illumina HiSeq 2500 was used to sequence the libraries paired-end at 2 x 150 bp. To increase sequence diversity, roughly 24-32% phiX was spiked into each library pool. Per the authors' processing: Quality-filtered reads were processed with the UMI-based MiGEC pipeline, which removed over 75% of raw TCR sequences during error correction. IMGT germline references were used for alignment of VDJ genes, and clonotypes were defined by a unique CDR3 amino acid sequence together with V-J genes. Clonal expansion, Shannon diversity, and CDR3 relatedness (CalcPairwiseDistances, ClusterSamples) were evaluated with VDJtools, and phylogenetic trees were built with CLCbio workbench. Using coefficient-of-variation modelling across technical triplicates, the study counted a clone as expanded if it had at least 8 unique UMIs. TCRdb handled the public reads itself, with Q25 trimming in fastp and clone calling in MiXCR, and kept productive beta chains. Duplicate CDR3 protein sequences are folded into a single record with the most common DNA and genes. TCRdb, not the original authors, processed these V and J calls. The table for this sample lists roughly 120,000 distinct CDR3 sequences; about 3.4% of them were counted only once. About 1.2% of the sample comes from the top ten.

The germline V and J ends show losses of 8 bases and 1 base respectively, and no gene match explains 3 bases of the junction. Based on the germline V gene, the CDR1 and CDR2 sequences are LGHNT and FRNRAP. The cysteine opens and the phenylalanine closes a CDR3 of 14 amino acids. CDR3 DNA is the only sequence kept; it has 42 bases, read in frame from the first base. The chain couples TRBV12-5 to TRBJ2-2; 8 bases in the junction line up with TRBD2. Source material: PBMCs. The TCR comes from a young woman with multiple sclerosis. The nucleotide sequence is given as TGTGCTAGTAGGGCGGGAGGGAACACCGGGGAGCTGTTTTTT. It specifies CASRAGGNTGELFF.